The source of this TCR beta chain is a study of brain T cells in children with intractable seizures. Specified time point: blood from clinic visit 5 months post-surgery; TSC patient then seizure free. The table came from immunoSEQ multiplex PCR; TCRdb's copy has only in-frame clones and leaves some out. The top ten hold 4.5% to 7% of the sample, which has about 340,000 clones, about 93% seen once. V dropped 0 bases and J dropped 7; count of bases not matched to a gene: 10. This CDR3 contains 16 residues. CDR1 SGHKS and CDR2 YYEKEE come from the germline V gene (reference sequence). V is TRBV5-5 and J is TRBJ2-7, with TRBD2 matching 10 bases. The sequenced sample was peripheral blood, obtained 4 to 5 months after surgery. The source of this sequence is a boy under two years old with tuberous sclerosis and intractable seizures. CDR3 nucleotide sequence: TGTGCCAGCAGCTTGGCCTGGCTAGCGGGGGCAGGGGAGCAGTACTTC. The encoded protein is CASSLAWLAGAGEQYF.